This T cell receptor beta chain came from a study of blood T cell repertoires in COVID-19. Study-level information: Samples taken during acute and convalescent COVID-19 were collected in the United States, Italy and Spain.

Original processing notes: The assay estimated nucleated cells by amplifying reference gene primers. Generated by immunoSEQ multiplex PCR, the TCRdb table keeps only in-frame clones and is missing some. D and trimming come from the DNA, and the V and J calls and clone size come from that table. The data hold about 430,000 clones, with more than 75% observed a single time. Clinical history reported by participants formed the basis on which cohorts were assigned. The clonotype was recovered from a woman aged 25 to 45 with acute COVID-19. Sequencing used PBMCs or T cells enriched from blood (not recorded which).

The CDR3 bases are TGTGCCAGCAGCGCACCCTTGGGACAGATAAACTATGGCTACACCTTC. This translates into CASSAPLGQINYGYTF. The genes are TRBV9 and TRBJ1-2, with 7 bases identical to TRBD1. V shed 3 bases, J shed 2 bases, and the junction held 10 bases outside the gene matches. There are 16 residues in the CDR3. Germline CDR1 is SGDLS and CDR2 is YYNGEE.